One sample yielded the 5 T cell receptor beta chains listed below, sequenced in a study of Ad26.COV2.S vaccination and SARS-CoV-2 variants. Treatment denoted: 15 to 20 received Ad26.COV2.S at low or high dose, single or two shots; roughly five received placebo; per-sample allocation not given. Collection of samples fell on day 63 after the first vaccine or placebo injection. This table comes from immunoSEQ multiplex PCR, and its TCRdb copy is limited to in-frame clones, with some not included. The sample has about 420,000 clones, approximately 87% seen once. Sample: peripheral blood, taken in a trial of Ad26.COV2.S vaccine versus placebo. These receptors originate from a person aged 18-65 years who received the Ad26.COV2.S COVID-19 vaccine or a placebo.

The CDR3 DNA is TGTGCCAGCAGCGCCGGCCCGGCCTATAGCTCCTACAATGAGCAGTTCTTC. It translates to CASSAGPAYSSYNEQFF. This sequence joins TRBV11-3 and TRBJ2-1; the D is unclear. V was clipped by 5 bases and J by 0 bases, with 17 bases between them. The CDR3 is made up of 17 amino acids. CDR1 is SGHNT and CDR2 is YENEEA in the germline V gene.

This clone was recorded a few times. This chain connects TRBV28 to TRBJ1-3; D remains ambiguous. Trimming shortened V by 1 base and J by 7 bases, and 17 bases separated the two germline ends. Germline lookup yields CDR1 MDHEN and CDR2 SYDVKM. The CDR3 is 16 amino acids. The CDR3: CASSLSRQIRRNTIYF. The CDR3 DNA sequence: TGTGCCAGCAGTTTATCTAGGCAGATTAGGAGGAACACCATATATTTT. Using reference TRBV28 and TRBJ1-3 for the parts outside the CDR3, the full variable domain is DVKVTQSSRYLVKRTGEKVFLECVQDMDHENMFWYRQDPGLGLRLIYFSYDVKMKEKGDIPEGYSVSREKKERFSLILESASTNQTSMYLCASSLSRQIRRNTIYFGEGSWLTVV.

This clone appeared once. The chain has TRBV7-2 and TRBJ2-3; TRBD1 matches 7 bases. The CDR3 extends over 15 amino acids. With V trimmed by 3 bases and J by 1 base, 4 bases remained unmatched. The germline V gene encodes CDR1 SGHTA and CDR2 FQGNSA. CDR3 sequence (DNA): TGTGCCAGCAGCTTTAGGGGGCGTGGCACAGATACGCAGTATTTT. It is translated as CASSFRGRGTDTQYF.

This chain connects TRBV11-2 to TRBJ2-2; TRBD1 might be the D (5 bases). Germline lookup yields CDR1 SGHAT and CDR2 FQNNGV. V lost 6 bases and J 1 base, leaving 9 bases between the germline ends. The CDR3 contains 14 residues. The CDR3 spells CASSPTGNTGELFF. The CDR3 nucleotides are TGTGCCAGCAGTCCAACAGGGAACACCGGGGAGCTGTTTTTT.

V and J are TRBV18 and TRBJ2-3; D is unresolved. The CDR3 covers 13 residues. In germline, CDR1 is KGHSH, CDR2 LQKENI. The V end was cut by 1 base, the J end by 6 bases, with 8 bases between. The CDR3 here is CASSPLTRDTQYF. The CDR3 coding sequence is TGTGCCAGCTCACCACTCACTCGCGATACGCAGTATTTT. Drawing the rest from reference TRBV18 and TRBJ2-3, the complete variable domain is NAGVMQNPRHLVRRRGQEARLRCSPMKGHSHVYWYRQLPEEGLKFMVYLQKENIIDESGMPKERFSAEFPKEGPSILRIQQVVRGDSAAYFCASSPLTRDTQYFGPGTRLTVL.